The 3 T cell receptor beta chains reported below all come from one sample, sequenced in a study of chemoradiotherapy in HPV16-positive cancers. Using immunoSEQ multiplex PCR, the repertoire was profiled, and TCRdb retains in-frame clones only, with some absent. The sample shows approximately 58,000 clones, roughly 90% of them seen only once. The sequencing used blood, collected from a patient who underwent chemoradiotherapy. All receptors come from a human donor with HPV-associated anogenital cancer.

V usage is TRBV2 and J usage is TRBJ1-2, with D uncertain. Germline CDR1 is SNHLY and CDR2 is FYNNEI. V was trimmed by 3 bases and J by 5 bases, leaving 13 bases between them. The CDR3 length is 14 residues. CDR3 nucleotide sequence: TGTGCCAGCAGTGATCCCGGGGTCGGGTATGGCTACACCTTC. Its protein product is CASSDPGVGYGYTF.

V usage is TRBV25-1 and J usage is TRBJ1-1, with no clear D. This CDR3 has 13 residues. The V gene's germline CDR1 is MGHDK and CDR2 SYGVNS. V dropped 2 bases and J dropped 0 bases, with 4 bases sitting between them. This CDR3 reads CASSENLNTEAFF. In DNA, the CDR3 is TGTGCCAGCAGTGAAAATCTGAACACTGAAGCTTTCTTT. Supplemented by reference TRBV25-1 and TRBJ1-1, the full variable domain reads EADIYQTPRYLVIGTGKKITLECSQTMGHDKMYWYQQDPGMELHLIHYSYGVNSTEKGDLSSESTVSRIRTEHFPLTLESARPSHTSQYLCASSENLNTEAFFGQGTRLTVV.

The V and J genes are TRBV9 and TRBJ2-1; D perhaps matches TRBD1 (6 bases). Trimming pared 1 base from V and 2 bases from J, leaving 16 bases between. Germline loops: CDR1 SGDLS, CDR2 YYNGEE. CDR3 length: 17 residues. The CDR3 reads CASSVTSRQATYNEQFF. Here the CDR3 DNA reads TGTGCCAGCAGCGTAACCTCTCGACAGGCCACCTACAATGAGCAGTTCTTC.